What follows are 13 T cell receptor beta chains derived from one specimen sequenced in a study of monozygotic twins with inflammatory bowel disease. From the 5' RACE reads, TCRdb lists one entry per CDR3 protein and no DNA. The listing records around 230,000 distinct CDR3 sequences. Sequencing input: blood. These TCRs come from a human donor with ulcerative colitis or Crohn's disease, or a healthy co-twin of an affected twin (not recorded which).

This sequence joins TRBV7-2 and TRBJ1-4. The CDR3 runs to 14 residues. The V gene's germline CDR1 is SGHTA and CDR2 FQGNSA. CDR3 region: CASSFFTENEKLFF.

The chain links TRBV5-1 to TRBJ1-3. The germline gives CDR1 SGHRS, CDR2 YFSETQ. This CDR3 region has 15 residues. The CDR3 reads CASSPGGETGNTIYF. The variable domain in full, completed from reference TRBV5-1 and TRBJ1-3, reads KAGVTQTPRYLIKTRGQQVTLSCSPISGHRSVSWYQQTPGQGLQFLFEYFSETQRNKGNFPGRFSGRQFSNSRSEMNVSTLELGDSALYLCASSPGGETGNTIYFGEGSWLTVV.

The CDR3 loop is CSAPRGQGFFYTEAFF. The J gene is TRBJ1-1, the V gene TRBV20-1; with no DNA, the TCRdb D assignment of TRBD1 cannot be verified. Germline V gene lookup returns CDR1 DFQATT and CDR2 SNEGSKA (reference sequence). The CDR3 spans 16 residues.

The rearrangement links TRBV7-6 to TRBJ2-3; the D call from TCRdb, TRBD1, cannot be confirmed without DNA. CDR3 length: 15 amino acids. The germline gives CDR1 SGHVS, CDR2 FNYEAQ. The CDR3 region is CASSWTRSHTDTQYF.

This rearrangement joins TRBV20-1 to TRBJ1-2; with no DNA, the TCRdb D assignment of TRBD1 cannot be verified. Germline values: CDR1 DFQATT, CDR2 SNEGSKA (reference sequence). The CDR3 sequence is 15 residues long. The CDR3 sequence: CSARGFDRERYGYTF.

The chain uses TRBV6-1 and TRBJ1-1; TCRdb names TRBD1, which stays unverified in the absence of DNA. This CDR3 is 12 amino acids long. Germline V gene sequence: CDR1 MNHNS, CDR2 SASEGT. The CDR3: CASSGQGPEAFF.

The rearrangement joins TRBV11-2 to TRBJ2-7; TCRdb names TRBD1, which stays unverified in the absence of DNA. CDR3 length equals 12 residues. Germline-derived CDR1 and CDR2 are SGHAT and FQNNGV. CDR3 region: CASSVGQGGQYF.

V is TRBV18 and J is TRBJ2-2; there is no DNA to check the TCRdb D call of TRBD2. Germline CDR1 KGHSH, CDR2 LQKENI. This CDR3 has 15 residues. CDR3 loop: CASSPGLADTGELFF.

The chain uses TRBV6-5 and TRBJ1-1; the TCRdb D gene call, TRBD1, has no DNA to confirm it. This CDR3 has 15 residues. CDR1 and CDR2 (germline): MNHEY, SVGAGI. The CDR3 is CASSYDGGRPSEAFF.

This chain's CDR3 is CASRGLAGSENGELFF. The chain links TRBV27 to TRBJ2-2; absent DNA, TCRdb's TRBD2 call cannot be checked. The germline V gene encodes CDR1 MNHEY and CDR2 SMNVEV (reference sequence). The CDR3 runs to 16 residues.

This chain connects TRBV7-2 to TRBJ2-1; the D call of TRBD2 rests on TCRdb alone, since no DNA is present to check it. CDR1 and CDR2 from the germline V gene are SGHTA and FQGNSA. This CDR3 is 14 amino acids long. The CDR3 loop reads CASSFGLAGYEQFF. The variable domain in full, completed from reference TRBV7-2 and TRBJ2-1, reads GAGVSQSPSNKVTEKGKDVELRCDPISGHTALYWYRQSLGQGLEFLIYFQGNSAPDKSGLPSDRFSAERTGGSVSTLTIQRTQQEDSAVYLCASSFGLAGYEQFFGPGTRLTVL.

The chain joins TRBV7-9 to TRBJ1-5. In germline, CDR1 is SEHNR, CDR2 FQNEAQ (reference sequence). CDR3 length: 12 amino acids. The CDR3 sequence is CASSHPNQPQHF.

The V call is TRBV12-3 or TRBV12-4, the J call TRBJ2-3. CDR3 length: 14 residues. The CDR3 is CASSPSGSTDTQYF.